The 14 T cell receptor beta chains in this list originate from one sample, sequenced in a study of identical twins (dated by TCRdb to between 2015 and 2016). Receptor amplification or capture employed 5' RACE. Reads for this sample came from an Illumina HiSeq 2000. TCRdb reprocessed the public reads (quality trimming at Q25 with fastp, clone calling with MiXCR) and kept in-frame beta chains. Duplicate CDR3 protein sequences are folded into a single record with the most common DNA and genes. This sample comprises approximately 600,000 distinct CDR3 sequences, about 7.6% of them detected only once. Jointly, the top ten make up around 1.6% of the sample. These data were likewise used in another study, on yellow fever vaccine responses in identical twins.

Sequenced input: PBMCs. These receptors were obtained from a woman between 18 and 29 years old in good health.

J is TRBJ1-6 and V is TRBV14; a weak D match, TRBD1 (6 bases). Per the germline V gene, CDR1 is SGHDN and CDR2 is FVKESK. The CDR3 spans 15 residues. Between the trimmed V and J ends, which lost 2 bases and 11 bases, there was a span of 16 bases. The CDR3 bases are TGTGCCAGCAGCCAACATACAGGGAGAGGCGCACCCCTCCACTTT. Residues: CASSQHTGRGAPLHF.

The genes are TRBV18 and TRBJ2-5, with 10 bases lining up with TRBD2. J lost 4 bases, V lost 0 bases, and 11 bases had no gene match. This CDR3 region has 18 residues. Germline-derived CDR1 and CDR2 are KGHSH and LQKENI. The chain's CDR3 is CASSPPEREGLITETQYF. The CDR3 DNA reads TGTGCCAGCTCACCACCGGAGCGGGAGGGCCTGATCACAGAGACCCAGTACTTC. The entire variable domain, with the rest obtained from reference TRBV18 and TRBJ2-5, is as follows: NAGVMQNPRHLVRRRGQEARLRCSPMKGHSHVYWYRQLPEEGLKFMVYLQKENIIDESGMPKERFSAEFPKEGPSILRIQQVVRGDSAAYFCASSPPEREGLITETQYFGPGTRLLVL.

The rearrangement uses TRBV10-1 and TRBJ2-2, with TRBD1 identical over 8 bases. The CDR3 is made up of 11 amino acids. The germline V gene encodes CDR1 WNHNN and CDR2 SYGVQD (reference sequence). The V gene end was trimmed by 2 bases and the J gene end by 13 bases; junction bases not matched to a gene: 0. The CDR3 DNA follows: TGCGCCAGCAGTGAGGGACAGGGGCTGTTTTTT. Translating it yields CASSEGQGLFF.

Only one count was recorded for this clonotype. This rearrangement joins TRBV6-1 to TRBJ2-2; 9 bases line up with TRBD2. The CDR3 runs 16 residues. Trimming removed 7 bases from V and 4 bases from J; junction bases left unmatched: 10. Looked up from germline, CDR1 is MNHNS and CDR2 is SASEGT. CDR3 nucleotide sequence: TGTGCCAGCACCCGTTTGGCGGGAGGGATCACCGGGGAGCTGTTTTTT. Translating gives CASTRLAGGITGELFF.

This clonotype appeared a few times. This chain links TRBV5-6 with TRBJ2-3, with 11 positions matching TRBD2. Trimming cost V 4 bases and J 11 bases; bases outside gene matches: 12. There are 15 residues in the CDR3. The germline V gene encodes CDR1 SGHDT and CDR2 YYEEEE. CDR3 coding DNA: TGTGCCAGCAGCCTGACTAGCGGGATCGGAGGAGGGCAGTATTTT. Translating gives CASSLTSGIGGGQYF. The variable domain in full, with the rest retrieved from reference TRBV5-6 and TRBJ2-3, is DAGVTQSPTHLIKTRGQQVTLRCSPKSGHDTVSWYQQALGQGPQFIFQYYEEEERQRGNFPDRFSGHQFPNYSSELNVNALLLGDSALYLCASSLTSGIGGGQYFGPGTRLTVL.

This clonotype was found a few times. The chain combines TRBV9 with TRBJ2-5; D may be TRBD2 (5 bases). The V gene's germline CDR1 is SGDLS and CDR2 YYNGEE. The CDR3 consists of 15 residues. V lost 5 bases and J 2 bases, leaving 16 bases between the germline ends. The CDR3 protein is CASRSSSALQETQYF. The CDR3 bases are TGTGCCAGCAGATCCAGTAGCGCCCTACAAGAGACCCAGTACTTC.

This clonotype was seen more than once but under ten times. The chain carries TRBV29-1 and TRBJ1-5; TRBD1 might be the D (6 bases). Germline CDR1 SQVTM, CDR2 ANQGSEA. V dropped 4 bases and J dropped 3 bases, with 10 bases sitting between them. The CDR3 has 13 residues. This CDR3 reads CSVADSHNQPQHF. The CDR3 region has the DNA TGCAGCGTTGCGGACAGTCACAATCAGCCCCAGCATTTT.

This clonotype was observed a handful of times. J is TRBJ2-3 and V is TRBV20-1; D gene unclear. V shed 6 bases and J shed 0 bases, with 10 bases lying between them. This CDR3 is built from 13 residues. The germline gives CDR1 DFQATT, CDR2 SNEGSKA (reference sequence). The CDR3 loop is CSARKPSTDTQYF. The CDR3 nucleotides are TGCAGTGCCAGAAAACCAAGCACAGATACGCAGTATTTT.

This clonotype was seen more than once but under ten times. The rearrangement links TRBV12-3 or TRBV12-4 to TRBJ2-2, with TRBD2 matching over 9 bases. The CDR3 length is 14 residues. V trimming: 6 bases; J trimming: 6 bases; junction bases outside the gene matches: 5. This CDR3 is CASRLAGMAGELFF. The CDR3 DNA follows: TGTGCCAGCAGGCTAGCGGGAATGGCCGGGGAGCTGTTTTTT.

This clonotype has a count of ten or more. The chain is built from TRBV7-4 and TRBJ1-1; D remains unclear. Trimming removed 7 bases from V and 0 bases from J, with 9 bases in between. The germline CDR1 and CDR2 sequences are SGHVT and SQSDAQ. The CDR3 has 13 amino acids. CDR3 in amino acids: CASKDNMNTEAFF. As DNA, the CDR3 is TGTGCCAGCAAGGATAATATGAACACTGAAGCTTTCTTT.

This clonotype was recorded at least ten times. V gene TRBV12-3 or TRBV12-4 combines with J gene TRBJ2-2; the D gene could be TRBD1 or TRBD2 (5 bases each). The CDR3 is 15 residues long. V was trimmed by 7 bases and J by 0 bases, leaving 12 bases between them. Here the CDR3 reads CASTWDRTNTGELFF. CDR3 coding DNA: TGTGCCAGCACCTGGGACCGAACGAACACCGGGGAGCTGTTTTTT.

In its sample, this clonotype was seen a few times. The gene calls are TRBV12-3 or TRBV12-4 and TRBJ2-1, with 12 bases lining up with TRBD2. This CDR3 has 16 amino acids. Losses at the gene ends were 5 bases for V and 1 base for J; bases not matched to a gene: 3. The CDR3 here is CASSKGLAGSYNEQFF. The CDR3 DNA sequence: TGTGCCAGCAGTAAAGGACTAGCGGGGTCCTACAATGAGCAGTTCTTC.

This clonotype was recorded a few times. V usage is TRBV6-5 and J usage is TRBJ1-2, with unresolved D. Deletions cut 6 bases from V and 2 bases from J, with 16 bases between. CDR3 size: 15 residues. Germline V lookup: CDR1 MNHEY, CDR2 SVGAGI. As DNA, the CDR3 is TGTGCCAGCAGATACCTCGGGAAGAGAAACTATGGCTACACCTTC. This codes for CASRYLGKRNYGYTF.

The table lists this clonotype with many counts. This rearrangement joins TRBV9 to TRBJ2-1, with TRBD2 matching 10 bases. V shed 2 bases and J 1 base; nucleotides not matched to a gene: 9. Germline-derived CDR1 and CDR2 are SGDLS and YYNGEE. CDR3 length: 18 residues. The CDR3 sequence is CASSVVGPSGGSYNEQFF. CDR3 nucleotide sequence: TGTGCCAGCAGCGTCGTAGGACCTAGCGGGGGATCCTACAATGAGCAGTTCTTC.